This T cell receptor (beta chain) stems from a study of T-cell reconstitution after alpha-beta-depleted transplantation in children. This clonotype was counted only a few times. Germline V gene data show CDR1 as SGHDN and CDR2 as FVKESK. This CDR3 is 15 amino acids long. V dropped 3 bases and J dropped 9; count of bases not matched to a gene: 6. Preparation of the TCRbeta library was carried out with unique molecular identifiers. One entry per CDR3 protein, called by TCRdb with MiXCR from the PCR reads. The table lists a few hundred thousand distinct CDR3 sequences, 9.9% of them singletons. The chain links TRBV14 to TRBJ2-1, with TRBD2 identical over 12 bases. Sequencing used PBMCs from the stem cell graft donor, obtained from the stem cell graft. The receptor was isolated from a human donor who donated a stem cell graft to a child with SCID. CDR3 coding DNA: TGTGCCAGCAGCCACTGGACTAGCGGGGTTTTTGAGCAGTTCTTC. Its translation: CASSHWTSGVFEQFF.